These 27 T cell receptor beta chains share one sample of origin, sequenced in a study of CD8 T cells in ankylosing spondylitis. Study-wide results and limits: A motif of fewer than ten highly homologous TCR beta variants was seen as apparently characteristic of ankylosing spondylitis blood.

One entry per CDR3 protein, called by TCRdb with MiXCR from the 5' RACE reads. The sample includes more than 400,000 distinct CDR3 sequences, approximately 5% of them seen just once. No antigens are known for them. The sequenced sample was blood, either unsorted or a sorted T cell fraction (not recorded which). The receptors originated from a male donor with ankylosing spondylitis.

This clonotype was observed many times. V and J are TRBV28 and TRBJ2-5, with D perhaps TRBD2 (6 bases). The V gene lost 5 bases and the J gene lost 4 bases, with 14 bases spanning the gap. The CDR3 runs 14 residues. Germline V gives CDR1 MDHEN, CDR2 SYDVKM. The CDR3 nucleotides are TGTGCCAGCAGTGTCGGGGGTGGGGGAGAGACCCAGTACTTC. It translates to CASSVGGGGETQYF.

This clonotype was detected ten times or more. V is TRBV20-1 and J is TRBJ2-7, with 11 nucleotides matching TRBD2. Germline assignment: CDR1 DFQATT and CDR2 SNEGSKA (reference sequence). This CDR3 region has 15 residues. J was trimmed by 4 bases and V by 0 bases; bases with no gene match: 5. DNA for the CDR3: TGCAGTGCTAGAGACCAGACTAGCGGGAAATACGAGCAGTACTTC. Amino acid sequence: CSARDQTSGKYEQYF.

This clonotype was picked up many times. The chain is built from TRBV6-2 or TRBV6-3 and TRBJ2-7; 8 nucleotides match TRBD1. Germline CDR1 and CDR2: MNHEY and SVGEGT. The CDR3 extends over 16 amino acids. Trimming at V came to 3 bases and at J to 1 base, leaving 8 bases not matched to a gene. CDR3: CASSYNTGTGSYEQYF. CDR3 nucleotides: TGTGCCAGCAGTTATAATACCGGGACAGGATCCTACGAGCAGTACTTC.

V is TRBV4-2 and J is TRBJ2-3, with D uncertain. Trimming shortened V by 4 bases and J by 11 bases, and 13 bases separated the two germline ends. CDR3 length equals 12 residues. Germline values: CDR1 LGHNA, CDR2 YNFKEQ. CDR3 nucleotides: TGTGCCAGCAGCCCAGATATGGCAGGGCAGTATTTT. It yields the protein CASSPDMAGQYF.

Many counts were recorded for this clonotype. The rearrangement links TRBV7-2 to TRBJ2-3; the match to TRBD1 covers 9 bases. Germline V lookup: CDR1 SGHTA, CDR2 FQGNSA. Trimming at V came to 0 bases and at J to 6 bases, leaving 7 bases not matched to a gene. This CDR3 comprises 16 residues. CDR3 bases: TGTGCCAGCAGCTTAGCGGGGACAGGGACAGGGGATACGCAGTATTTT. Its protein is CASSLAGTGTGDTQYF.

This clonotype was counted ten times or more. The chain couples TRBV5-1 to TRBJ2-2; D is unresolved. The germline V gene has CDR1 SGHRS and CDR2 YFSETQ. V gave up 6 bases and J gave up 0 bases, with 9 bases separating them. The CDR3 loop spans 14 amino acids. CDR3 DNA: TGCGCCAGCATTCCGGATCCGAACACCGGGGAGCTGTTTTTT. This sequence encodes CASIPDPNTGELFF.

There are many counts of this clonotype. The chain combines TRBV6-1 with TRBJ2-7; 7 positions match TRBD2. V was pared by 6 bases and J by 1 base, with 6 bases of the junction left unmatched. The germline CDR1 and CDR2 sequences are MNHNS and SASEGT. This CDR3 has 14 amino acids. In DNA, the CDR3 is TGTGCCAGCAGGCAAAGGCGGGAGTCCTACGAGCAGTACTTC. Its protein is CASRQRRESYEQYF.

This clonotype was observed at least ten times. The CDR3: CASSLSGQRNNEQFF. In nucleotides, the CDR3 is TGTGCCAGCAGCTTAAGCGGACAGAGAAACAATGAGCAGTTCTTC. The genes are TRBV7-3 and TRBJ2-1; TRBD1 is a possible D gene (6 bases). Germline lookup yields CDR1 SGHTA and CDR2 FQGTGA. Trimming removed 1 base from V and 5 bases from J, with 12 bases in between. CDR3 length: 15 amino acids. The whole variable domain, filled in from reference TRBV7-3 and TRBJ2-1, reads GAGVSQTPSNKVTEKGKYVELRCDPISGHTALYWYRQSLGQGPEFLIYFQGTGAADDSGLPNDRFFAVRPEGSVSTLKIQRTERGDSAVYLCASSLSGQRNNEQFFGPGTRLTVL.

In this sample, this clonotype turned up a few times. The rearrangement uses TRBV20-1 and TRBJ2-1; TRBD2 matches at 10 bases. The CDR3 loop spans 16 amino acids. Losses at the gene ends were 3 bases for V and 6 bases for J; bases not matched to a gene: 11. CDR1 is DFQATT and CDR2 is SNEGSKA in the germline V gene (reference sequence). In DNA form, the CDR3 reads TGCAGTGCTAGTTTCGTAGCGGGGGGAACCGCCAATGAGCAGTTCTTC. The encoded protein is CSASFVAGGTANEQFF.

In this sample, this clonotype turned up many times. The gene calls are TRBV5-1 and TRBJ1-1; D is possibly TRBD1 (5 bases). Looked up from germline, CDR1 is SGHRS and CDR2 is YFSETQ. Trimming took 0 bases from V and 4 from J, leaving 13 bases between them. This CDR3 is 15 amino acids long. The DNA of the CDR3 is TGCGCCAGCAGCTTGGGTGTTGGGGGTTTCACTGAAGCTTTCTTT. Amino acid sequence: CASSLGVGGFTEAFF.

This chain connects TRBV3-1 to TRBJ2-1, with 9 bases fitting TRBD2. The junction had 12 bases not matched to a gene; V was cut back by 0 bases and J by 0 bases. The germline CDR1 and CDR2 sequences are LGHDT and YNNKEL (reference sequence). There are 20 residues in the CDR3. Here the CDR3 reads CASSQESGTSLLSSYNEQFF. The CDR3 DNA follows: TGTGCCAGCAGCCAAGAATCCGGGACTAGCCTATTGAGCTCCTACAATGAGCAGTTCTTC.

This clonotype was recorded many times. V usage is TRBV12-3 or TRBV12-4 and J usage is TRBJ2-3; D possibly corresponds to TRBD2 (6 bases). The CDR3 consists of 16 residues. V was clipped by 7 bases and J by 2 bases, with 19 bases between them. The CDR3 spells CASTTLGGAPTDTQYF. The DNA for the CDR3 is TGTGCCAGCACCACCCTGGGAGGCGCCCCCACAGATACGCAGTATTTT.

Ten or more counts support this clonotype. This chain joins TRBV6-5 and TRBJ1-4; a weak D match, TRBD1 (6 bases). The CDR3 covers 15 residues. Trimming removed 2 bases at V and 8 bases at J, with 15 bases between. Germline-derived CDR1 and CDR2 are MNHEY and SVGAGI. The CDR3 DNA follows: TGTGCCAGCAGTTACCTCTACAGGGTTGGCGAAAAACTGTTTTTT. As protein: CASSYLYRVGEKLFF.

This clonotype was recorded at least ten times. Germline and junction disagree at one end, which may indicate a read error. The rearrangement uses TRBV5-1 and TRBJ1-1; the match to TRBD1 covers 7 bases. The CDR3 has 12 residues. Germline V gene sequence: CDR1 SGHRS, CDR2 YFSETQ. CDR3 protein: CASSLRTGLLYF. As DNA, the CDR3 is TGCGCCAGCAGCTTGAGGACAGGACTCTTATATTTT.

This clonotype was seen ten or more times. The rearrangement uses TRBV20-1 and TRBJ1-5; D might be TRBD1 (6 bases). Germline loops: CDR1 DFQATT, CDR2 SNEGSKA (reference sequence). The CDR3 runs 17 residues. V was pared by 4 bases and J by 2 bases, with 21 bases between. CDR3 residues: CSAKDEWGLGGNQPQHF. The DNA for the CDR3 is TGCAGTGCTAAGGACGAGTGGGGGCTAGGTGGCAATCAGCCCCAGCATTTT.

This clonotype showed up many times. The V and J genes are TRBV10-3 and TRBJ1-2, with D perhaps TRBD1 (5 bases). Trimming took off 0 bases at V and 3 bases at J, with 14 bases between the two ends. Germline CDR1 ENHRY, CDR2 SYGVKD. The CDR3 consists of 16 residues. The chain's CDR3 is CAISESTAGGDYGYTF. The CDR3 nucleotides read TGTGCCATCAGTGAGTCGACGGCCGGGGGGGACTATGGCTACACCTTC.

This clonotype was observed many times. CDR3 in DNA: TGTGCCACCAGCCAGGGAAGCGGGACTTGGACAGATACGCAGTATTTT. Encoded protein: CATSQGSGTWTDTQYF. The chain employs TRBV15 and TRBJ2-3; 7 bases line up with TRBD2. With V trimmed by 5 bases and J by 3 bases, 11 bases remained unmatched. The CDR3 contains 16 residues. Germline V gene data show CDR1 as LNHNV and CDR2 as YYDKDF (reference sequence).

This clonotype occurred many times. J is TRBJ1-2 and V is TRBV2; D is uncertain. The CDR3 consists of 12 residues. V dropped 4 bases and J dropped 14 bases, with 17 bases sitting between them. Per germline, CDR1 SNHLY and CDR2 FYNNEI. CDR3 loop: CASSGIYSRRTF. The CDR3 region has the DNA TGTGCCAGCAGTGGCATCTATTCAAGGCGGACCTTC. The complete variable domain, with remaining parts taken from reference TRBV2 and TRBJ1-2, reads EPEVTQTPSHQVTQMGQEVILRCVPISNHLYFYWYRQILGQKVEFLVSFYNNEISEKSEIFDDQFSVERPDGSNFTLKIRSTKLEDSAMYFCASSGIYSRRTFGSGTRLTVV.

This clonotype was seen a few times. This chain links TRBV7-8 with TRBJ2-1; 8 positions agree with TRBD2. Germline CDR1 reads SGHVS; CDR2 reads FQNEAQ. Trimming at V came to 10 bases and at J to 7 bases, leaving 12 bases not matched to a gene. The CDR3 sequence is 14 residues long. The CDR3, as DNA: TGTGCCATTCAGGGGTTGGGACTAGGAAATGAGCAGTTCTTC. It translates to CAIQGLGLGNEQFF. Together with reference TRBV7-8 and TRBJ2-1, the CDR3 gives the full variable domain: GAGVSQSPRYKVAKRGQDVALRCDPISGHVSLFWYQQALGQGPEFLTYFQNEAQLDKSGLPSDRFFAERPEGSVSTLKIQRTQQEDSAVYLCAIQGLGLGNEQFFGPGTRLTVL.

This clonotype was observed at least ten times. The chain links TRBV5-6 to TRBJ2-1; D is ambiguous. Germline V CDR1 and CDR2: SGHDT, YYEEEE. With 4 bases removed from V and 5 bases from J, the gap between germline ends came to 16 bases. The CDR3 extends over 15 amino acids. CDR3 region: CASSRPYISNNEQFF. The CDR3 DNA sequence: TGTGCCAGCAGCCGGCCGTATATTTCCAACAATGAGCAGTTCTTC.

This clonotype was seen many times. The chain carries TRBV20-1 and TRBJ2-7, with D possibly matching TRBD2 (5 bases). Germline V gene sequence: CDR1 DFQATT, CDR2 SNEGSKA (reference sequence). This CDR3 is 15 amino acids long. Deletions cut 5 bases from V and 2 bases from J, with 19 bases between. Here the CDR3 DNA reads TGCAGTGCTCCACCCTTCGACACCGGGGCCTACGAGCAGTACTTC. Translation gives CSAPPFDTGAYEQYF.

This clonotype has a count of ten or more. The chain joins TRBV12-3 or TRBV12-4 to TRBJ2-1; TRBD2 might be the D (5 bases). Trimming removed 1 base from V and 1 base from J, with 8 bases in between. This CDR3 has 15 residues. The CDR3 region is CASSLDTGSYNEQFF. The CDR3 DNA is TGTGCCAGCAGTTTAGACACGGGGTCCTACAATGAGCAGTTCTTC.

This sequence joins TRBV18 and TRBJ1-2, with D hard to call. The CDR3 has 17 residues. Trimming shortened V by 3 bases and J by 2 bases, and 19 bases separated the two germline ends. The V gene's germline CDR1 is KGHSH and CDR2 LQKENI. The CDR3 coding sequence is TGTGCCAGCTCACCGGCCTTCGGGCCCGGGTTCAACTATGGCTACACCTTC. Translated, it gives CASSPAFGPGFNYGYTF.

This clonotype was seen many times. The CDR3 DNA follows: TGTGCCAGCAGCGTTGCCAGCCTGAACACTGAAGCTTTCTTT. Protein sequence: CASSVASLNTEAFF. The chain is built from TRBV9 and TRBJ1-1; no definite D call. Germline loops: CDR1 SGDLS, CDR2 YYNGEE. This CDR3 is 14 amino acids long. V lost 2 bases to trimming and J lost 0 bases, with 8 bases between them.

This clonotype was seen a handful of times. The CDR3 here is CASRVGGRYSTDTQYF. The CDR3 DNA sequence: TGTGCCAGCAGAGTAGGGGGGAGATACAGCACAGATACGCAGTATTTT. The gene calls are TRBV27 and TRBJ2-3, with D perhaps being TRBD1 or TRBD2 (6 bases each). The V gene's germline CDR1 is MNHEY and CDR2 SMNVEV (reference sequence). The CDR3 is 16 residues long. V was trimmed by 6 bases and J by 0 bases, leaving 16 bases between them.

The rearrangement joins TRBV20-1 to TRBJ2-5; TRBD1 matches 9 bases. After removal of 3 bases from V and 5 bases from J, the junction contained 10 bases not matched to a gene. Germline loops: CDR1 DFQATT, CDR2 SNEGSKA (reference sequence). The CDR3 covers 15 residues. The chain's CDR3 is CSASTWDRVGETQYF. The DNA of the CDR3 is TGCAGTGCTAGCACTTGGGACAGGGTGGGGGAGACCCAGTACTTC.

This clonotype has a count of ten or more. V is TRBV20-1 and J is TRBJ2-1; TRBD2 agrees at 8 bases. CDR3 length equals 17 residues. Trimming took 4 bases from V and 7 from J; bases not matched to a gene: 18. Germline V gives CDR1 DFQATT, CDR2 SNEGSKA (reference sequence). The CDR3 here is CSATDPSKAGVYNEQFF. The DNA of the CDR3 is TGCAGTGCTACCGATCCAAGCAAAGCGGGAGTATATAATGAGCAGTTCTTC.